This T cell receptor beta chain was obtained from a study of T cells in women clearing cervical HPV infection. A remark on this clone: The junction departs from germline at one end; a sequencing error may be responsible. The CDR3 is cut off 3 residues early in the read; its end comes from the germline J gene.

This CDR3 spans 13 amino acids. Germline V gives CDR1 SSHAT, CDR2 FNYEAQ (reference sequence). Generated by immunoSEQ multiplex PCR, the TCRdb table keeps only in-frame clones and is missing some. Its clone listing holds 25,000 to 35,000 clones. The chain combines TRBV7-7 with TRBJ1-3; D perhaps matches TRBD1 (6 bases). Sequenced sample: blood buffy coat. The clonotype was recovered from a woman aged 18-70 years with a cervical HPV16 infection that either progressed to CIN3+ or cleared (not recorded which). The covered CDR3 bases are TGTGCCAGCAGCACGGGACAAGGAGACACT. Translating gives CASSTGQGDT. The entire CDR3 reads CASSTGQGDTIYF.